Following are 18 T cell receptor beta chains from one sample sequenced in a study of T cell responses to AZD1222 COVID-19 vaccine. Clones were sequenced by immunoSEQ multiplex PCR, and TCRdb holds only the in-frame ones, with some missing. The table lists under 150,000 clones, about 90% of them singletons, with under 9% in the top ten. The sequences come from peripheral blood, collected on day 0 of AZD1222 vaccination. Receptors were obtained from an adult in good health.

The chain joins TRBV7-8 to TRBJ1-5, with a tentative D call TRBD1 (5 bases). Trimming took 6 bases from V and 3 from J, leaving 15 bases between them. CDR1 SGHVS and CDR2 FQNEAQ come from the germline V gene. The CDR3 is made up of 15 amino acids. CDR3 nucleotides: TGTGCCAGCAGGCTCGGGACCAGTGACAATCAGCCCCAGCATTTT. Residues: CASRLGTSDNQPQHF.

This clone came up once. The rearrangement links TRBV12-3 or TRBV12-4 to TRBJ1-3, with D unclear. V was clipped by 7 bases and J by 2 bases, with 9 bases between them. The CDR3 totals 13 residues. DNA of the CDR3: TGTGCCAGCACCAGAGGGACTGGAAACACCATATATTTT. This codes for CASTRGTGNTIYF.

The chain employs TRBV29-1 and TRBJ1-6; 8 bases fit TRBD1. Germline loops: CDR1 SQVTM, CDR2 ANQGSEA. V lost 5 bases, J lost 8 bases, and 8 bases stayed unmatched. The CDR3 loop spans 14 amino acids. The CDR3 spells CSVQDRVRDSPLHF. In nucleotides, the CDR3 is TGCAGCGTTCAGGACAGGGTGCGAGATTCACCCCTCCACTTT.

This sequence joins TRBV5-1 and TRBJ2-7, with a weak D call TRBD1 (7 bases). The CDR3 runs to 14 residues. CDR1 is SGHRS, CDR2 YFSETQ, per germline. The germline V and J ends were trimmed by 1 base and 5 bases, with 13 bases remaining between them. CDR3 DNA: TGCGCCAGCAGCTTGAGGCCAGGGGGGCACGAGCAGTACTTC. This encodes CASSLRPGGHEQYF.

This clone showed up just a few times. The chain has TRBV7-6 and TRBJ2-7; TRBD2 matches 11 bases. Germline loops: CDR1 SGHVS, CDR2 FNYEAQ. CDR3 size: 19 residues. V shed 5 bases and J 2 bases; nucleotides not matched to a gene: 17. CDR3 residues: CASSPIRLAGTKSTYEQYF. DNA of the CDR3: TGTGCCAGCAGCCCGATACGACTAGCGGGAACCAAAAGCACCTACGAGCAGTACTTC.

This clone was counted once. The chain recombines TRBV7-9 with TRBJ1-3; 7 bases map to TRBD1. CDR3 length equals 17 residues. Per the germline V gene, CDR1 is SEHNR and CDR2 is FQNEAQ (reference sequence). V shed 6 bases, J shed 0 bases, and the junction held 11 bases outside the gene matches. The CDR3 reads CASRPSPGQSSGNTIYF. The CDR3 nucleotides are TGTGCCAGCAGACCTTCGCCGGGACAGAGCTCTGGAAACACCATATATTTT.

The chain uses TRBV19 and TRBJ2-1; 12 nucleotides match TRBD2. The germline CDR1 and CDR2 sequences are LNHDA and SQIVND (reference sequence). The CDR3 runs 17 residues. The V and J ends lost 3 bases and 6 bases, in that order; junction bases with no gene match: 9. The CDR3 sequence: CASSMGSSGRATNEQFF. CDR3 bases: TGTGCCAGTAGTATGGGGTCTAGCGGGAGGGCCACCAATGAGCAGTTCTTC. The complete variable domain, with remaining parts taken from reference TRBV19 and TRBJ2-1, reads DGGITQSPKYLFRKEGQNVTLSCEQNLNHDAMYWYRQDPGQGLRLIYYSQIVNDFQKGDIAEGYSVSREKKESFPLTVTSAQKNPTAFYLCASSMGSSGRATNEQFFGPGTRLTVL.

This chain uses TRBV10-3 with TRBJ2-2; the match to TRBD1 covers 8 bases. The CDR3 runs to 15 residues. The germline V gene has CDR1 ENHRY and CDR2 SYGVKD. Trimming removed 6 bases from V and 3 bases from J; junction bases left unmatched: 6. CDR3 nucleotide sequence: TGTGCCATCAGAACGGACAGGGAAGACACCGGGGAGCTGTTTTTT. Protein: CAIRTDREDTGELFF.

In this sample, this clone turned up a few times. The chain combines TRBV2 with TRBJ2-5; D ambiguous. V was shortened by 7 bases and J by 5 bases, with 11 bases between the two germline ends. CDR1 is SNHLY, CDR2 FYNNEI, per germline. The CDR3 consists of 12 residues. The CDR3 sequence: CASTRHLETQYF. CDR3 nucleotide sequence: TGTGCCAGCACACGACATCTGGAGACCCAGTACTTC.

The chain carries TRBV5-1 and TRBJ1-2; unclear D gene. The CDR3 runs to 13 residues. CDR1 SGHRS and CDR2 YFSETQ come from the germline V gene. V shed 0 bases and J shed 4 bases, with 7 bases lying between them. In DNA, the CDR3 is TGCGCCAGCAGCTTGGACAGCGGCTATGGCTACACCTTC. Residues: CASSLDSGYGYTF.

This clone was detected once. J is TRBJ2-3 and V is TRBV9; TRBD2 aligns across 7 bases. There are 16 residues in the CDR3. V shed 2 bases and J 6 bases; nucleotides not matched to a gene: 12. Germline values: CDR1 SGDLS, CDR2 YYNGEE. The DNA of the CDR3 is TGTGCCAGCAGCGTCTCTAGCGGACCCGGTGGGGATACGCAGTATTTT. This translates into CASSVSSGPGGDTQYF.

The gene calls are TRBV10-3 and TRBJ2-1; 7 positions agree with TRBD2. CDR3 length equals 12 residues. The germline V gene encodes CDR1 ENHRY and CDR2 SYGVKD. V lost 9 bases to trimming and J lost 8 bases; unmatched junction nucleotides: 7. The CDR3 spells CAISYGGYEQFF. CDR3 in DNA: TGTGCCATATCTTACGGGGGGTATGAGCAGTTCTTC.

This chain joins TRBV5-1 and TRBJ2-5; no firm D call. The length of the CDR3 is 12 residues. V gave up 4 bases and J gave up 0 bases, with 4 bases separating them. Per germline, CDR1 SGHRS and CDR2 YFSETQ. The CDR3 DNA is TGCGCCAGCAGCGGGGACCAAGAGACCCAGTACTTC. Translating it yields CASSGDQETQYF.

V gene TRBV7-9 combines with J gene TRBJ2-1, with TRBD2 identical over 11 bases. CDR1 and CDR2 from the germline V gene are SEHNR and FQNEAQ (reference sequence). J gave up 3 bases and V 5 bases, and 6 bases lay outside the gene matches. The CDR3 has 16 residues. This CDR3 is CASSTGTSGHYNEQFF. DNA for the CDR3: TGTGCCAGCAGCACCGGGACTAGCGGACACTACAATGAGCAGTTCTTC.

The chain employs TRBV28 and TRBJ2-1; D is undetermined. The V end lost 3 bases, the J end lost 9 bases, and 21 bases lay between the germline ends. The germline V gene has CDR1 MDHEN and CDR2 SYDVKM. The CDR3 covers 16 residues. CDR3 amino acids: CASSFQKVARMPEQFF. Written as DNA, the CDR3 is TGTGCCAGCAGTTTCCAGAAAGTAGCTAGAATGCCTGAGCAGTTCTTC.

CDR3 protein: CASSIGLAGTTAEETQYF. CDR3 nucleotides: TGTGCCAGTAGTATTGGACTAGCGGGAACAACAGCAGAGGAGACCCAGTACTTC. This chain links TRBV19 with TRBJ2-5, with 12 bases lining up with TRBD2. The CDR3 sequence is 18 residues long. Looked up from germline, CDR1 is LNHDA and CDR2 is SQIVND (reference sequence). The junction had 13 bases not matched to a gene; V was cut back by 3 bases and J by 5 bases. Full variable domain (rest looked up from reference TRBV19 and TRBJ2-5): DGGITQSPKYLFRKEGQNVTLSCEQNLNHDAMYWYRQDPGQGLRLIYYSQIVNDFQKGDIAEGYSVSREKKESFPLTVTSAQKNPTAFYLCASSIGLAGTTAEETQYFGPGTRLLVL.

This clone appeared a few times. The rearrangement joins TRBV19 to TRBJ2-3; 7 nucleotides line up with TRBD1. Trimming took 5 bases from V and 2 from J; bases not matched to a gene: 7. Germline V gene sequence: CDR1 LNHDA, CDR2 SQIVND (reference sequence). The CDR3 sequence is 15 residues long. The CDR3 nucleotides are TGTGCCAGTAGTCCCGACAGGGCAGACACAGATACGCAGTATTTT. As protein: CASSPDRADTDTQYF.

This chain links TRBV30 with TRBJ1-4, with D hard to call. CDR3 length equals 13 residues. V lost 4 bases and J lost 8, with 14 bases in between. The V gene's germline CDR1 is GTSNPN and CDR2 SVGIG (reference sequence). Written as DNA, the CDR3 is TGTGCCTGGAATGGCGCCGGAAACGAAAAACTGTTTTTT. Amino acids: CAWNGAGNEKLFF.